This T cell receptor (beta chain) is drawn from a study of T cell repertoires in cytomegalovirus infection (dated by TCRdb to about 2019). A note on the overall study: Because public TCR beta signatures pointed to carriage of CMV infection together with the matching HLA type, the HLA type of each donor mattered for the analysis.

This clonotype was counted at least ten times. The antigen it binds to is not known. No base qualities exist here, and no much larger clone lies one base off it. The junction shows trimming of 1 base on V and 5 bases on J, and the gene matches do not reach 9 bases of it. CDR1 and CDR2 (SGHTA, FQGNSA) derive from the germline V gene. The CDR3, cysteine through phenylalanine, is 16 amino acids long. Kept here is only the CDR3 DNA, which spans 48 bases and is read in frame from base 1. Sequenced on an Illumina HiSeq 1500. The public reads were reprocessed in TCRdb via fastp at Q25 and MiXCR, keeping in-frame beta chains. Entries that share a CDR3 protein sequence are merged under the most common genes and DNA. Here the sample has approximately 630,000 distinct CDR3 sequences; approximately 24% occur a single time. Of the sample, 8% falls within the top ten clones. What the study reported, not specific to this receptor: Carriers of CMV infection plus the relevant HLA type were discriminated by the cumulative frequency of public TCR beta family members in the study cohort and in an independent 352-donor cohort. In the ex vivo response, HLA-C-restricted CMV-specific TCR beta clonotypes were dominant, and in two of eight donors the single most frequent clonotype came from this HLA-C-restricted group.

The chain is made from TRBV7-2 and TRBJ2-5; 8 bases in the middle match TRBD1. The clonotype comes from a human donor in good health (CMV status not recorded). Some clones in this sample may be carry-over from other donors' samples. Sequencing was done on a sample of CD8+ T cells from PBMCs. The CDR3 loop reads CASSLGAAGGGETQYF. The nucleotide sequence reads as follows: TGTGCCAGCAGCTTAGGGGCGGCAGGGGGCGGCGAGACCCAGTACTTC. When the CDR3 is completed using the reference TRBV7-2 and TRBJ2-5 genes on either side, the full variable domain is GAGVSQSPSNKVTEKGKDVELRCDPISGHTALYWYRQSLGQGLEFLIYFQGNSAPDKSGLPSDRFSAERTGGSVSTLTIQRTQQEDSAVYLCASSLGAAGGGETQYFGPGTRLLVL.